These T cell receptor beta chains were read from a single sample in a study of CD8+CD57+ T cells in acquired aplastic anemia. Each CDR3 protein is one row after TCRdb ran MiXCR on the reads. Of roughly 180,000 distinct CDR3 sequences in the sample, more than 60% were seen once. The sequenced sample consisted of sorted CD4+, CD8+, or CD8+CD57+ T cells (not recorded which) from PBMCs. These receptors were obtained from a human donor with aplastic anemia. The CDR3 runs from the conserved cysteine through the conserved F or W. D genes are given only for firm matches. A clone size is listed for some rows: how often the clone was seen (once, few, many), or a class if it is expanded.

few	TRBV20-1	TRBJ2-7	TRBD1	CSARGRDRAYEQYF	TGCAGTGCTAGAGGTCGGGACAGGGCCTACGAGCAGTACTTC
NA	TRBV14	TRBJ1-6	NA	CASSGVGSPLHF	TGTGCCAGCTCAGGGGTCGGTTCACCCCTCCACTTT
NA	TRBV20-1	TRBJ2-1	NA	CSARGGLSEQFF	TGCAGTGCTAGGGGGGGTTTGAGTGAGCAGTTCTTC
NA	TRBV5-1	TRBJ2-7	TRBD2	CASRQLADGEQYF	TGCGCCAGCAGACAACTAGCGGATGGGGAGCAGTACTTC
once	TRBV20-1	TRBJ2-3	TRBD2	CSAPLPGGGTDTQYF	TGCAGTGCTCCCCTCCCGGGAGGCGGGACAGATACGCAGTATTTT
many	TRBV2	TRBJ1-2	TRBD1	CASSVWRDRANYGYTF	TGTGCCAGCAGTGTTTGGCGGGACAGGGCCAACTATGGCTACACCTTC
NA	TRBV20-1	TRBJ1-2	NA	CSARPVYGYTF	TGCAGTGCTAGACCGGTATATGGCTACACCTTC
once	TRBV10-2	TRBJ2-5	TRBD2	CASSEYPYGGEETQYF	TGCGCCAGCAGTGAGTACCCCTACGGGGGGGAAGAGACCCAGTACTTC
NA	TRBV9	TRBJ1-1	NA	CASSVVGQGGTEAFF	TGTGCCAGCAGCGTAGTCGGGCAGGGTGGCACTGAAGCTTTCTTT
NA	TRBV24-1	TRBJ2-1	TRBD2	CATSEPSGGYNEQFF	TGTGCCACCAGTGAACCTAGCGGAGGTTACAATGAGCAGTTCTTC
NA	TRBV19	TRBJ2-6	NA	CASSDGSSGANVLTF	TGTGCCAGTAGCGACGGGAGCTCTGGGGCCAACGTCCTGACTTTC
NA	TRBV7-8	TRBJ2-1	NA	CASSYRDGYNEQFF	TGTGCCAGCAGCTACCGGGACGGCTACAATGAGCAGTTCTTC
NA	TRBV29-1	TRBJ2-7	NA	CSVDRDYEQYF	TGCAGCGTTGATAGGGACTACGAGCAGTACTTC